A selection of T cell receptor beta chains follows, all from one sample in a study of shared clonotypes between healthy human individuals. Assay: immunoSEQ multiplex PCR; the TCRdb copy retains only in-frame clones and omits some. The repertoire holds about 1 million clones, with approximately 76% as singletons. Specimen: memory CD4+ T cells sorted from blood. Every receptor here comes from a man younger than 35 in good health. Each CDR3 is given without its conserved first and last residue. The order of the fields is V gene, J gene, clone size, CDR3 protein. Clone size appears in some rows only: once, few, many, or a class for an expanded clone.

TRBV5-1	TRBJ1-4	.	ASSLASADGEKLF
TRBV6-1	TRBJ1-3	few	ASSGKLQGSGNTIY
TRBV19	TRBJ1-1	few	ASSNLPAEAF
TRBV7-9	TRBJ2-5	.	ASSFGYQETQY
TRBV5-1	TRBJ2-7	once	ASSPGTGGTYEQY
TRBV19	TRBJ1-4	.	ASSAQGWTNEKLF
TRBV6-6	TRBJ1-1	.	ASSQGQGRLNTEAF
TRBV5-6	TRBJ2-4	.	ASSPGRAGKNIQY
TRBV5-1	TRBJ1-2	.	ASSLGQRINYGYT
TRBV9	TRBJ2-7	.	ASSIGELAYYEQY
TRBV5-1	TRBJ2-7	.	ASGTGGSPLEQY
TRBV7-7	TRBJ2-5	.	ASSPAQGGRETQY
TRBV2	TRBJ2-2	once	ASSGRAGGTGELF
TRBV28	TRBJ1-2	.	ASSRRTGSSGYT
TRBV18	TRBJ2-7	few	ASSADWGMYEQY
TRBV7-6	TRBJ1-3	.	ASSPSTGNSGNTIY